A selection of T cell receptor beta chains follows, all from one sample in a study of T-cell reconstitution after alpha-beta-depleted transplantation in children. TCRdb reanalysed the PCR reads using MiXCR and keeps one entry per CDR3 protein. Altogether 490,000 or so distinct CDR3 sequences are present, under 15% being singletons, with the ten largest covering about 5%. This specimen was PBMCs from the stem cell graft donor, taken from the stem cell graft. The receptors here all came from a human donor who donated a stem cell graft to a child with combined immunodeficiency. Both conserved end residues are part of each CDR3. The D gene is left open where the match is weak.

d_gene	v_gene	CDR3aa
.	TRBV4-3	CASSQTDRSRIHEQFF
.	TRBV12-3/TRBV12-4	CASSHTETQYF
.	TRBV7-2	CASNPQGAYTYGYTF
TRBD2	TRBV12-3/TRBV12-4	CASSLLTGTSSYEQYF
.	TRBV24-1	CATSDLWQIGTGELFF
TRBD1	TRBV10-3	CAKETGGCEAFF
.	TRBV5-1	CASRSQGLAETQYF
.	TRBV10-3	CASAPGAGTEAFF
TRBD1	TRBV5-6	CASSFPPGQGSGELFF
.	TRBV15	CATSTVPNTEAFF
.	TRBV5-1	CASSFLPGTLETQYF
.	TRBV5-1	CASSIDGISGNTIYF
.	TRBV4-2	CASRPTTTGNTEAFF
.	TRBV4-3	CASSRRGGGTEAFF
.	TRBV24-1	CATSPGGQPQHF
.	TRBV7-8	CASSLSRVTGELFF
.	TRBV12-3/TRBV12-4	CASNQQGGGKVEAFF
.	TRBV29-1	CSVEGYGVTEAFF
TRBD1	TRBV5-1	CASSVQGVQYF
.	TRBV24-1	CATGNRREGTDTQYF
.	TRBV6-1	CASVIGRNTEAFF
.	TRBV7-2	CASSRGTNSPLHF
TRBD1	TRBV6-2/TRBV6-3	CASSGTGGADTQYF
.	TRBV5-5	CASSPQGGVRGYTF
TRBD2	TRBV10-3	CAISESLAGGTYEQFF
.	TRBV7-9	CASSSLLVSGELFF
.	TRBV11-3	CASSLGHRNSYEQYF
.	TRBV6-5	CASSYMGTAGTQYF
.	TRBV7-9	CASSLDGFNYGYTF
TRBD2	TRBV6-2/TRBV6-3	CASSYFSGTSGPPFPDEQFF
TRBD2	TRBV9	CASSVYSGGGETQYF
TRBD1	TRBV6-5	CASSYRGGSYEQYF
.	TRBV6-5	CASSFLTPNTGELFF
.	TRBV11-3	CASSLEGISGNTIYF